A selection of T cell receptor beta chains follows, all from one sample in a study of Ad26.COV2.S vaccination and SARS-CoV-2 variants. This table comes from immunoSEQ multiplex PCR, and its TCRdb copy is limited to in-frame clones, with some not included. The sample includes some 320,000 clones, about 86% of them seen just once. Material: peripheral blood, obtained in a trial of Ad26.COV2.S vaccine versus placebo. The receptors originated from a person between 18 and 65 years old who received the Ad26.COV2.S COVID-19 vaccine or a placebo. Each CDR3 is given with its conserved first and last residue. A D gene is named only where the DNA matches it firmly. Clone size, where shown, is once, few, many, or a class for clones that have expanded.

cdr3_length	clone_size	v_call	d_call	j_call	cdr3_aa	cdr3_nt
13	.	TRBV20-1	.	TRBJ1-1	CSASNVPGTEAFF	TGCAGTGCTAGTAATGTTCCCGGGACTGAAGCTTTCTTT
14	many	TRBV6-6	.	TRBJ1-4	CASSYMSTNEKLFF	TGTGCCAGCAGTTACATGTCAACTAATGAAAAACTGTTTTTT
16	.	TRBV3-1/TRBV3-2	.	TRBJ2-2	CASSQDRTINTGELFF	TGTGCCAGCAGCCAAGATCGGACCATCAACACCGGGGAGCTGTTTTTT
17	.	TRBV18	.	TRBJ2-5	CASSPPNPSKLQETQYF	TGTGCCAGCTCACCACCGAACCCCTCCAAGCTTCAAGAGACCCAGTACTTC
16	.	TRBV7-6	TRBD2	TRBJ2-3	CASSQVAGVSTDTQYF	TGTGCCAGCAGCCAAGTGGCGGGGGTTAGCACAGATACGCAGTATTTT
16	.	TRBV5-4	.	TRBJ2-2	CASSSYGAPNTGELFF	TGTGCCAGCAGCTCTTATGGTGCCCCGAACACCGGGGAGCTGTTTTTT
16	.	TRBV4-3	.	TRBJ2-6	CASSQEPGVGANVLTF	TGCGCCAGCAGCCAAGAACCCGGGGTTGGGGCCAACGTCCTGACTTTC
15	.	TRBV30	TRBD1	TRBJ1-2	CAWTGASRTGNGYTF	TGTGCCTGGACGGGCGCTTCTAGGACAGGGAATGGCTACACCTTC
13	few	TRBV30	.	TRBJ1-1	CAWGSGRATEAFF	TGTGCCTGGGGGTCGGGAAGAGCGACTGAAGCTTTCTTT
13	few	TRBV3-1/TRBV3-2	.	TRBJ2-7	CASSQRGRSEQYF	TGTGCCAGCAGCCAACGGGGTAGATCCGAGCAGTACTTC
17	.	TRBV3-1/TRBV3-2	TRBD1	TRBJ1-6	CASSRGQGAAGVTPLHF	TGTGCCAGCAGCCGGGGACAGGGGGCTGCCGGGGTGACACCCCTCCACTTT
14	.	TRBV25-1	.	TRBJ2-7	CASSETQGSYEQYF	TGTGCCAGCAGTGAAACCCAAGGCTCCTACGAGCAGTACTTC
14	once	TRBV2	.	TRBJ2-6	CASTRGSGANVLTF	TGTGCCTCGACGAGGGGGTCTGGGGCCAACGTCCTGACTTTC
16	.	TRBV7-9	TRBD1	TRBJ2-7	CASSLLGTGGSYEQYF	TGTGCCAGCAGCTTATTGGGGACAGGGGGTTCCTACGAGCAGTACTTC
14	.	TRBV2	.	TRBJ2-7	CASINPLQPYEQYF	TGTGCCAGCATCAACCCCCTCCAGCCCTACGAGCAGTACTTC
16	.	TRBV5-1	TRBD2	TRBJ2-1	CASSFYSGGSYNEQFF	TGCGCCAGCAGCTTCTATAGCGGGGGGTCCTACAATGAGCAGTTCTTC
14	once	TRBV19	.	TRBJ1-4	CASSISATNEKLFF	TGTGCCAGTAGTATATCCGCAACTAATGAAAAACTGTTTTTT
16	few	TRBV5-4	.	TRBJ2-7	CASSSVTGFFPEVQYF	TGTGCCAGCAGCTCGGTCACGGGCTTCTTCCCGGAGGTGCAGTACTTC
15	once	TRBV18	TRBD1	TRBJ1-2	CASSPRTGEGYGYTF	TGTGCCAGCTCACCAAGGACAGGGGAGGGGTATGGCTACACCTTC
13	.	TRBV5-1	.	TRBJ2-5	CASSPWGRETQYF	TGCGCCAGCAGCCCATGGGGAAGGGAGACCCAGTACTTC
14	once	TRBV5-1	TRBD1	TRBJ1-1	CASNPRDRGTEAFF	TGCGCCAGCAACCCCCGGGACAGGGGCACTGAAGCTTTCTTT
15	.	TRBV3-1/TRBV3-2	.	TRBJ1-3	CASSQDMRTGNTIYF	TGTGCCAGCAGCCAAGATATGAGGACTGGAAACACCATATATTTT
12	.	TRBV9	.	TRBJ2-1	CASSVAGYEQFF	TGTGCCAGCAGCGTAGCAGGGTATGAGCAGTTCTTC
13	once	TRBV5-6	.	TRBJ2-3	CASSLWFRDTQYF	TGTGCCAGCAGCCTATGGTTCAGAGATACGCAGTATTTT
16	.	TRBV30	.	TRBJ1-1	CAWSVGFMGARTEAFF	TGTGCCTGGAGTGTAGGTTTTATGGGGGCGCGAACTGAAGCTTTCTTT
13	.	TRBV3-1/TRBV3-2	.	TRBJ2-7	CASSQRESYEQYF	TGTGCCAGCAGCCAACGGGAATCCTACGAGCAGTACTTC
15	medium-sized	TRBV6-4	.	TRBJ2-3	CASSLNAAGTDTQYF	TGTGCCAGCAGTCTGAATGCGGCGGGCACAGATACGCAGTATTTT
14	.	TRBV3-1/TRBV3-2	.	TRBJ1-5	CASSHQTVNQPQHF	TGTGCCAGCAGCCATCAGACAGTTAATCAGCCCCAGCATTTT
13	.	TRBV11-2	.	TRBJ1-2	CASRGKGYYGYTF	TGTGCCAGCAGGGGGAAGGGTTACTATGGCTACACCTTC
14	few	TRBV3-1/TRBV3-2	.	TRBJ2-7	CASSQDPHTYEQYF	TGTGCCAGCAGCCAAGATCCACACACCTACGAGCAGTACTTC
12	.	TRBV5-1	.	TRBJ2-7	CASSQTPNEQYF	TGCGCCAGCAGTCAAACACCCAACGAGCAGTACTTC
15	.	TRBV5-1	.	TRBJ1-3	CASSPGGDGGNTIYF	TGCGCCAGCAGCCCGGGAGGTGACGGTGGGAACACCATATATTTT
12	once	TRBV7-2	TRBD1	TRBJ1-4	CASTRQGEKLFF	TGTGCCAGCACTCGACAGGGCGAAAAACTGTTTTTT
16	.	TRBV6-5	.	TRBJ2-3	CASSYKYSKRTDTQYF	TGTGCCAGCAGTTACAAGTATAGCAAAAGAACAGATACGCAGTATTTT
14	.	TRBV7-2	.	TRBJ1-1	CASSLEASNTEAFF	TGTGCCAGCAGTCTCGAAGCGAGTAACACTGAAGCTTTCTTT
16	.	TRBV5-1	TRBD2	TRBJ2-7	CASSLAVSGGADEQYF	TGCGCCAGCAGCTTGGCCGTTAGCGGGGGGGCGGACGAGCAGTACTTC
14	.	TRBV5-6	TRBD1	TRBJ1-2	CASSRLDRRGGYTF	TGTGCCAGCAGCCGACTGGACAGGCGGGGTGGCTACACCTTC
12	.	TRBV9	.	TRBJ1-2	CASTGGNYGYTF	TGTGCCAGCACGGGAGGGAACTATGGCTACACCTTC
15	few	TRBV4-1	.	TRBJ1-5	CASSQDGYSNQPQHF	TGCGCCAGCAGCCAAGACGGCTATAGCAATCAGCCCCAGCATTTT
14	.	TRBV6-2/TRBV6-3	.	TRBJ2-3	CASSHPDSGDTQYF	TGTGCCAGCAGTCATCCAGACAGCGGAGATACGCAGTATTTT
17	.	TRBV18	.	TRBJ1-6	CASSPLGGSSYNSPLHF	TGTGCCAGCTCACCTTTGGGCGGGAGCTCCTATAATTCACCCCTCCACTTT
14	.	TRBV11-3	.	TRBJ2-3	CASSFRDGQDTQYF	TGTGCCAGCAGCTTCCGGGACGGTCAAGATACGCAGTATTTT
16	.	TRBV7-6	.	TRBJ2-5	CASTLEGFTTWETQYF	TGTGCCAGCACCCTTGAGGGGTTTACCACATGGGAGACCCAGTACTTC
16	.	TRBV30	.	TRBJ1-6	CAWSVRGTNYNSPLHF	TGTGCCTGGAGTGTAAGAGGGACAAACTATAATTCACCCCTCCACTTT
13	few	TRBV6-5	.	TRBJ1-6	CASSNRDNSPLHF	TGTGCCAGCAGTAACCGGGACAATTCACCCCTCCACTTT
13	.	TRBV29-1	.	TRBJ1-6	CSVAPDYNSPLHF	TGCAGCGTTGCCCCTGACTATAATTCACCCCTCCACTTT
14	once	TRBV30	.	TRBJ1-1	CAWGDGGAGTEAFF	TGTGCCTGGGGCGACGGGGGCGCGGGCACTGAAGCTTTCTTT
16	.	TRBV19	.	TRBJ1-3	CASSIEAAFSGNTIYF	TGTGCCAGTAGTATAGAGGCAGCCTTCTCTGGAAACACCATATATTTT
12	.	TRBV11-2	.	TRBJ2-7	CASSLAKYEQYF	TGTGCCAGCAGCTTAGCCAAATACGAGCAGTACTTC
12	.	TRBV6-5	.	TRBJ1-2	CAADFLNYGYTF	TGTGCCGCGGATTTCCTTAACTATGGCTACACCTTC
15	.	TRBV4-1	TRBD1	TRBJ2-3	CASSQGQGSADTQYF	TGCGCCAGCAGCCAGGGACAGGGTTCCGCAGATACGCAGTATTTT
15	.	TRBV5-1	TRBD1	TRBJ2-2	CASSTGQGNTGELFF	TGCGCCAGCAGTACGGGACAGGGGAACACCGGGGAGCTGTTTTTT
14	once	TRBV19	TRBD1	TRBJ1-1	CASSPRQGNTEAFF	TGTGCCAGTAGTCCAAGACAGGGGAACACTGAAGCTTTCTTT
18	few	TRBV2	TRBD2	TRBJ2-7	CASSAGGLAGGTSYEQYF	TGTGCCAGCAGTGCCGGTGGACTAGCGGGGGGCACGTCCTACGAGCAGTACTTC
17	.	TRBV10-3	TRBD1	TRBJ2-6	CASSTGPSAAGANVLTF	TGTGCCAGTTCGACAGGGCCATCGGCTGCTGGGGCCAACGTCCTGACTTTC
14	.	TRBV6-5	.	TRBJ1-5	CASSPIRGSQPQHF	TGTGCCAGCAGTCCAATTAGGGGTAGCCAGCCCCAGCATTTT